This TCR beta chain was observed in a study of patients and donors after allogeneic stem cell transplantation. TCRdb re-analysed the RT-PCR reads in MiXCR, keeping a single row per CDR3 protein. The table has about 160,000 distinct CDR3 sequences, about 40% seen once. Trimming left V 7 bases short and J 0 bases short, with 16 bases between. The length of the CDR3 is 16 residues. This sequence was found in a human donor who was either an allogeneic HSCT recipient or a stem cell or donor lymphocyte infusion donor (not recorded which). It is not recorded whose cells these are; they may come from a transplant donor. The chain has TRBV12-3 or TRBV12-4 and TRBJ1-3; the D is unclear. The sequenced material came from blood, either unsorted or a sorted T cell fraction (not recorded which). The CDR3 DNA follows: TGTGCCAGCACCCCCCCGGGGTTTAGCTCTGGAAACACCATATATTTT. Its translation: CASTPPGFSSGNTIYF.